This T cell receptor (beta chain) was profiled in a study of blood T cell repertoires in COVID-19. Turning to the study itself: The samples span acute and convalescent COVID-19 from the United States, Italy and Spain. The analysed material was cDNA or gDNA that came from T cells, B-cell-depleted T cells, or PBMCs.

The germline V gene has CDR1 LGHNA and CDR2 YSLEER. The CDR3 has 13 amino acids. Trimming shortened V by 0 bases and J by 4 bases, and 6 bases separated the two germline ends. Original analysis: Quantification of nucleated cells was approximated via reference gene primer amplification. Repertoires were generated with immunoSEQ multiplex PCR, while TCRdb's copy carries only in-frame clones and drops some. The V and J calls and clone size were taken over from that table, and D and trimming were inferred from the DNA. Of nearly 15,000 clones listed, around 70% are singletons. The genes are TRBV4-3 and TRBJ1-1; D call uncertain. The specimen was peripheral blood. This TCR was recovered from a man in his sixties with acute or convalescent COVID-19. This CDR3 reads CASSQDVSTEAFF. For the CDR3, the DNA is TGCGCCAGCAGCCAAGATGTCTCCACTGAAGCTTTCTTT.